The 29 T cell receptor beta chains below come from one sample, sequenced in a study of PD-1 blockade in classical Hodgkin lymphoma. Every patient experienced relapse after autologous stem cell transplantation, and brentuximab vedotin exposure varied. Assay: immunoSEQ multiplex PCR; the TCRdb copy retains only in-frame clones and omits some. The repertoire holds some 100,000 clones, with approximately 92% as singletons. The sample consisted of peripheral blood mononuclear cells (PBMCs), taken at baseline. The receptors shown here come from a human donor with classical Hodgkin lymphoma.

The chain recombines TRBV21-1 with TRBJ1-5; the table calls TRBD1, which could not be checked here. TRBV21-1 is listed as a pseudogene. There are 15 residues in the CDR3. The CDR3 reads CASSNNDRQNQPQHF. In nucleotides, the CDR3 is TGTGCCAGCAGCAACAACGACAGGCAGAATCAGCCCCAGCATTTT.

This clone has just one count. V usage is TRBV25-1 and J usage is TRBJ2-1, with D possibly being TRBD1 (6 bases). V dropped 3 bases and J dropped 8 bases, with 17 bases sitting between them. Germline assignment: CDR1 MGHDK and CDR2 SYGVNS. The CDR3 is 15 amino acids. Here the CDR3 DNA reads TGTGCCAGCAGTGACTATTCCGACAGGCGGGATGAGCAGTTCTTC. Protein sequence: CASSDYSDRRDEQFF.

The rearrangement links TRBV2 to TRBJ1-1, with 9 positions matching TRBD1. The V and J ends lost 1 base and 3 bases, in that order; junction bases with no gene match: 18. The length of the CDR3 is 20 residues. Germline values: CDR1 SNHLY, CDR2 FYNNEI. CDR3 bases: TGTGCCAGCAGTGAAGGGACGGGCGGGACAGGGTTAGGCAAGGACACTGAAGCTTTCTTT. Its translation is CASSEGTGGTGLGKDTEAFF.

The chain is built from TRBV28 and TRBJ1-1; tentatively, D is TRBD1 (5 bases). Trimming took 7 bases from V and 6 from J, leaving 18 bases between them. The germline gives CDR1 MDHEN, CDR2 SYDVKM. CDR3 length equals 14 residues. CDR3 nucleotide sequence: TGTGCCAGCACAACTACCGGAATGGGGCCTGAAGCTTTCTTT. Amino acid sequence: CASTTTGMGPEAFF.

The chain uses TRBV6-6 and TRBJ2-1; 11 bases match TRBD2. V dropped 0 bases and J dropped 10; count of bases not matched to a gene: 5. The CDR3 covers 15 residues. Germline V CDR1 and CDR2: MNHNY, SVGAGI (reference sequence). Here the CDR3 DNA reads TGTGCCAGCAGTTACTCCGGACTAGCGGGTTCGGAGCAGTTCTTC. This translates into CASSYSGLAGSEQFF.

V and J are TRBV14 and TRBJ1-3, with D possibly being TRBD1 (5 bases). With 3 bases removed from V and 4 bases from J, the gap between germline ends came to 10 bases. The CDR3 loop spans 14 amino acids. CDR1 is SGHDN and CDR2 is FVKESK in the germline V gene. CDR3 DNA: TGTGCCAGCAGCCAGAATTGGGGCGGAAACACCATATATTTT. Translation gives CASSQNWGGNTIYF. Full variable domain (outside the CDR3, taken from reference TRBV14 and TRBJ1-3): EAGVTQFPSHSVIEKGQTVTLRCDPISGHDNLYWYRRVMGKEIKFLLHFVKESKQDESGMPNNRFLAERTGGTYSTLKVQPAELEDSGVYFCASSQNWGGNTIYFGEGSWLTVV.

In DNA form, the CDR3 reads TGTGCCAGCAGTCCCACGACTAGCGGGCACACAGATACGCAGTATTTT. The encoded protein is CASSPTTSGHTDTQYF. The chain uses TRBV7-7 and TRBJ2-3; 10 nucleotides line up with TRBD2. The CDR3 has 16 amino acids. After removal of 6 bases from V and 2 bases from J, the junction contained 8 bases not matched to a gene. Germline V CDR1 and CDR2: SSHAT, FNYEAQ (reference sequence).

The chain couples TRBV7-6 to TRBJ1-5; 12 bases match TRBD1. This CDR3 contains 15 residues. The V gene end was trimmed by 5 bases and the J gene end by 6 bases; junction bases not matched to a gene: 5. The germline V gene has CDR1 SGHVS and CDR2 FNYEAQ. The CDR3: CASSQGQGAIQPQHF. For the CDR3, the DNA is TGTGCCAGCAGCCAGGGACAGGGGGCAATTCAGCCCCAGCATTTT.

The CDR3 region has the DNA TGCGCCAGCAGCCAAGATAGAGGTGGGGGTCCGGGCTCTCTGTTTTTT. It encodes CASSQDRGGGPGSLFF. This chain connects TRBV4-1 to TRBJ1-4, with a possible D match to TRBD1 (5 bases). V lost 0 bases and J 14 bases, leaving 22 bases between the germline ends. CDR1 and CDR2 from the germline V gene are MGHRA and YSYEKL. This CDR3 contains 16 residues.

This chain uses TRBV5-1 with TRBJ1-1; possibly TRBD1 for D (5 bases). In germline, CDR1 is SGHRS, CDR2 YFSETQ. This CDR3 region has 14 residues. V was clipped by 4 bases and J by 5 bases, with 15 bases between them. Here the CDR3 DNA reads TGCGCCAGCAGCCCCACAGCGGGGGGGACTGAAGCTTTCTTT. Protein sequence: CASSPTAGGTEAFF.

In nucleotides, the CDR3 is TGTGCCAGCAGCCAAGATCGAGGCCTAGCGATAGGTCAAGATACGCAGTATTTT. This codes for CASSQDRGLAIGQDTQYF. The chain uses TRBV14 and TRBJ2-3; TRBD2 might be the D (6 bases). Germline V CDR1 and CDR2: SGHDN, FVKESK. V was cut by 0 bases and J by 5 bases, with 21 bases left in between. CDR3 length: 18 amino acids.

This chain connects TRBV12-5 to TRBJ2-1; the D gene is possibly TRBD2 (5 bases). CDR3 length equals 18 residues. V gave up 9 bases and J gave up 3 bases, with 27 bases separating them. Germline-derived CDR1 and CDR2 are LGHNT and FRNRAP. The chain's CDR3 is CASGLGSRVGRIYNEQFF. The CDR3 DNA reads as TGTGCTAGCGGCCTGGGATCTAGGGTTGGGAGAATCTACAATGAGCAGTTCTTC.

The V and J genes are TRBV9 and TRBJ2-2; D may match TRBD1 or TRBD2 (5 bases each). The germline CDR1 and CDR2 sequences are SGDLS and YYNGEE. Trimming took off 0 bases at V and 5 bases at J, with 5 bases between the two ends. This CDR3 spans 13 amino acids. The CDR3 coding sequence is TGTGCCAGCAGCGTAGGGGGGACCGGGGAGCTGTTTTTT. Translated: CASSVGGTGELFF.

This clone was counted a single time. The rearrangement uses TRBV5-1 and TRBJ1-5; D is uncertain. With 5 bases removed from V and 5 bases from J, the gap between germline ends came to 14 bases. Germline-derived CDR1 and CDR2 are SGHRS and YFSETQ. The CDR3 contains 14 residues. The CDR3 nucleotides read TGCGCCAGCAGTCCCGGGAATAAGGATCAGCCCCAGCATTTT. Amino acid sequence: CASSPGNKDQPQHF.

The CDR3 DNA reads as TGTGCCAGCAGCTTTGGCTTCAATCAGCCCCAGCATTTT. Its protein is CASSFGFNQPQHF. J is TRBJ1-5 and V is TRBV7-9; no reliable D call. Between the trimmed V and J ends, which lost 3 bases and 3 bases, there was a span of 6 bases. The CDR3 is made up of 13 amino acids. Germline CDR1 reads SEHNR; CDR2 reads FQNEAQ (reference sequence).

This clone has a single count. The chain combines TRBV6-1 with TRBJ2-1; possible D gene TRBD1, 5 bases. The CDR3 consists of 16 residues. The germline V gene encodes CDR1 MNHNS and CDR2 SASEGT. The V end was cut by 5 bases, the J end by 3 bases, with 17 bases between. The CDR3 region is CASSQGQGIGYNEQFF. The CDR3 DNA reads as TGTGCCAGCAGTCAAGGGCAGGGAATCGGCTACAATGAGCAGTTCTTC.

This rearrangement joins TRBV7-9 to TRBJ2-7; D gene ambiguous. The CDR3 length is 13 residues. V lost 2 bases, J lost 2 bases, and 7 bases lay in between. CDR1 and CDR2 from the germline V gene are SEHNR and FQNEAQ (reference sequence). The CDR3 loop is CASSLYQAYEQYF. The DNA for the CDR3 is TGTGCCAGCAGCTTATACCAGGCCTACGAGCAGTACTTC.

This clone was picked up one time. The chain couples TRBV11-2 to TRBJ1-1, with D hard to call. The germline V gene has CDR1 SGHAT and CDR2 FQNNGV. There are 13 residues in the CDR3. Trimming left V 6 bases short and J 6 bases short, with 14 bases between. CDR3 protein: CASRKVETAEAFF. In nucleotides, the CDR3 is TGTGCCAGCAGGAAAGTGGAAACCGCTGAAGCTTTCTTT.

The gene calls are TRBV9 and TRBJ2-2; D remains ambiguous. With 0 bases removed from V and 4 bases from J, the gap between germline ends came to 10 bases. In germline, CDR1 is SGDLS, CDR2 YYNGEE. The CDR3 is 15 residues long. CDR3 protein: CASSVVTHPTGELFF. In DNA, the CDR3 is TGTGCCAGCAGCGTAGTAACGCATCCCACCGGGGAGCTGTTTTTT.

The chain couples TRBV19 to TRBJ1-1, with 8 bases identical to TRBD1. The CDR3 length is 14 residues. Trimming cost V 3 bases and J 9 bases; bases outside gene matches: 9. Germline CDR1 reads LNHDA; CDR2 reads SQIVND (reference sequence). CDR3 sequence: CASSIDENRGKAFF. CDR3 DNA sequence: TGTGCCAGTAGTATCGACGAGAACAGGGGGAAAGCTTTCTTT. The full variable domain, its missing parts supplied by reference TRBV19 and TRBJ1-1, is DGGITQSPKYLFRKEGQNVTLSCEQNLNHDAMYWYRQDPGQGLRLIYYSQIVNDFQKGDIAEGYSVSREKKESFPLTVTSAQKNPTAFYLCASSIDENRGKAFFGQGTRLTVV.

The gene calls are TRBV19 and TRBJ1-5, with D perhaps matching TRBD1 (5 bases). The germline V gene encodes CDR1 LNHDA and CDR2 SQIVND (reference sequence). The CDR3 covers 14 residues. The germline V and J ends were trimmed by 7 bases and 0 bases, with 10 bases remaining between them. CDR3 sequence reads: CASIRGTSNQPQHF. In DNA, the CDR3 is TGTGCCAGTATTAGGGGAACTAGCAATCAGCCCCAGCATTTT. The full variable domain, with the rest looked up from reference TRBV19 and TRBJ1-5, is DGGITQSPKYLFRKEGQNVTLSCEQNLNHDAMYWYRQDPGQGLRLIYYSQIVNDFQKGDIAEGYSVSREKKESFPLTVTSAQKNPTAFYLCASIRGTSNQPQHFGDGTRLSIL.

The genes are TRBV4-2 and TRBJ2-5; 11 positions match TRBD2. Trimming at V came to 2 bases and at J to 6 bases, leaving 20 bases not matched to a gene. CDR1 is LGHNA, CDR2 YNFKEQ, per germline. The CDR3 has 20 amino acids. The CDR3 here is CASSQSTGEVAGGPRKTQYF. CDR3 DNA: TGTGCCAGCAGCCAATCGACAGGGGAAGTAGCGGGAGGGCCACGTAAGACCCAGTACTTC.

In this sample, this clone turned up once. CDR3 DNA sequence: TGTGCCAGTAGTACAAGACTAGCGGGAGGGGATGAGCAGTTCTTC. It specifies CASSTRLAGGDEQFF. The rearrangement links TRBV19 to TRBJ2-1, with TRBD2 matching over 14 bases. The CDR3 loop spans 15 amino acids. From germline, CDR1 is LNHDA and CDR2 SQIVND (reference sequence). With V trimmed by 4 bases and J by 8 bases, 4 bases remained unmatched.

The chain combines TRBV30 with TRBJ2-7, with D unresolved. Trimming pared 2 bases from V and 1 base from J, leaving 12 bases between. From germline, CDR1 is GTSNPN and CDR2 SVGIG (reference sequence). CDR3 length: 14 amino acids. In DNA, the CDR3 is TGTGCCTGGAGTACGTCGGCCGGATCCTACGAGCAGTACTTC. Translated, it gives CAWSTSAGSYEQYF. Using reference TRBV30 and TRBJ2-7 for the parts outside the CDR3, the full variable domain is SQTIHQWPATLVQPVGSPLSLECTVEGTSNPNLYWYRQAAGRGLQLLFYSVGIGQISSEVPQNLSASRPQDRQFILSSKKLLLSDSGFYLCAWSTSAGSYEQYFGPGTRLTVT.

V gene TRBV6-1 combines with J gene TRBJ1-2; D gene ambiguous. V was clipped by 0 bases and J by 5 bases, with 10 bases between them. This CDR3 spans 14 amino acids. Germline V gives CDR1 MNHNS, CDR2 SASEGT. CDR3 sequence reads: CASSEAPILYGYTF. The CDR3 nucleotides are TGTGCCAGCAGTGAAGCGCCCATTTTGTATGGCTACACCTTC.

With regard to this clone: This CDR3 is also generated by other DNA sequences in the sample. The chain recombines TRBV25-1 with TRBJ1-5; D is uncertain. Germline lookup yields CDR1 MGHDK and CDR2 SYGVNS. This CDR3 is 12 amino acids long. V gave up 4 bases and J gave up 4 bases, with 5 bases separating them. This CDR3 is CASSVGNQPQHF. CDR3 DNA: TGTGCCAGCAGTGTAGGAAATCAGCCCCAGCATTTT. Full variable domain (remainder filled in from reference TRBV25-1 and TRBJ1-5): EADIYQTPRYLVIGTGKKITLECSQTMGHDKMYWYQQDPGMELHLIHYSYGVNSTEKGDLSSESTVSRIRTEHFPLTLESARPSHTSQYLCASSVGNQPQHFGDGTRLSIL.

The chain couples TRBV19 to TRBJ2-1; 10 bases agree with TRBD2. Germline V gives CDR1 LNHDA, CDR2 SQIVND (reference sequence). Unmatched junction bases numbered 14, after V lost 6 bases and J lost 6 bases. CDR3 length: 17 residues. CDR3 sequence reads: CASSLIPLAGVGNEQFF. The CDR3 DNA reads as TGTGCCAGTAGCCTTATTCCCCTAGCGGGAGTAGGCAATGAGCAGTTCTTC.

CDR3 coding DNA: TGTGCCAGCAGCGCCGGCTCTGGGGCCAACGTCCTGACTTTC. This encodes CASSAGSGANVLTF. The J gene is TRBJ2-6, the V gene TRBV2, with unresolved D. The CDR3 runs to 14 residues. Germline CDR1 and CDR2: SNHLY and FYNNEI. The germline V and J ends were trimmed by 6 bases and 0 bases, with 6 bases remaining between them.

This sequence joins TRBV19 and TRBJ1-2; D is possibly TRBD1 (6 bases). The CDR3 runs to 9 residues. In germline, CDR1 is LNHDA, CDR2 SQIVND (reference sequence). Trimming took 10 bases from V and 8 from J, leaving 8 bases between them. DNA for the CDR3: TGTGCCACCGGACAGGGCTACACCTTC. It codes for CATGQGYTF.